This TCR beta chain was captured by sequencing in a study of a mutant IDH1 vaccine in newly diagnosed glioma. In the study overall: Eight vaccinations went to patients in weeks 1, 3, 5, 7, 11, 15, 19, 23. Findings of the study overall: Apparently, pseudoprogression bore no relation to changes among the top peripheral T cell clonotypes.

Germline lookup yields CDR1 MNHNS and CDR2 SASEGT. The CDR3 has 14 amino acids. Sample time point: week 23, last vaccination. With topical imiquimod, each dose of the vaccine consisted of 300 ug of mutant IDH1 20-mer peptide. TCRdb keeps only in-frame clones here, not all; method: immunoSEQ multiplex PCR. The sample holds 25,000 to 35,000 clones; 88% are singletons and the top ten take more than 2.5%. About this clone itself: What it binds is unknown.

The clonotype was recovered from a man between 35 and 55 years old with glioma. This sample comprised PBMCs, obtained from a glioma patient whose treatment included an IDH1 peptide vaccine. The chain carries TRBV6-1 and TRBJ2-5; 7 bases are a match to TRBD1. The J call is in doubt because the DNA end fits TRBJ2-7 better. The CDR3 reads CASSVRTGQYEQYF. The CDR3, as DNA: TGTGCCAGCAGCGTAAGGACAGGCCAATACGAGCAGTACTTC.